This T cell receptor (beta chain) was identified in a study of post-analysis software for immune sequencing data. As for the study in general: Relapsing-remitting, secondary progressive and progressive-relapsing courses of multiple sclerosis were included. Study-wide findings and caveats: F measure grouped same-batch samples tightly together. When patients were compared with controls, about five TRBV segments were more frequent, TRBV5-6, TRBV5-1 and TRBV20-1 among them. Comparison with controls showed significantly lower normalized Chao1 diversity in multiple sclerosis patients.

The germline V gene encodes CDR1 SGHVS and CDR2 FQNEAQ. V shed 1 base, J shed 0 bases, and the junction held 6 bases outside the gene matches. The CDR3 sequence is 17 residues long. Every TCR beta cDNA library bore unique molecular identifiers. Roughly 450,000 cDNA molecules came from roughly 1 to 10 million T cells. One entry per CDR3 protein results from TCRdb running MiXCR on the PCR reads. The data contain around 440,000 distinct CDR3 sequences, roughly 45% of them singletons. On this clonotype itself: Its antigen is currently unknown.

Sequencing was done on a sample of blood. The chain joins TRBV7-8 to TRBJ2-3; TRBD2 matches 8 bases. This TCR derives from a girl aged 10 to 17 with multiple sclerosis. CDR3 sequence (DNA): TGTGCCAGCAGCTTAGGGGGTAGCGGGATTAGCACAGATACGCAGTATTTT. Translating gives CASSLGGSGISTDTQYF.